A few counts support the clone carrying this T cell receptor beta chain. The germline V gene encodes CDR1 SGHVS and CDR2 FQNEAQ. The CDR3 consists of 17 residues. The ends lost 1 base at V and 6 bases at J; junction bases unmatched: 9. The data were taken from a study of blood T cell repertoires in COVID-19. The cohort comprised adults aged 18 to 89 years residing in under 25 US areas. Clones were read by immunoSEQ multiplex PCR, and TCRdb kept only the in-frame ones, dropping some. Seen here are hundreds of thousands of clones, 75% to 90% observed once, and the top ten hold approximately 4%. The V call is TRBV7-8, the J call TRBJ2-5; TRBD1 matches at 12 bases. This receptor was obtained from a woman in her twenties or thirties who had been exposed to COVID-19. Sequencing was performed on PBMCs or T cells enriched from blood (not recorded which). CDR3 in amino acids: CASSLGLGQGARKTQYF. The CDR3 nucleotides are TGTGCCAGCAGCTTAGGGTTGGGACAGGGGGCCAGGAAGACCCAGTACTTC.